The 20 T cell receptor beta chains below all came from one sample that was sequenced in a study of blood T cell repertoires in COVID-19. The data were produced by immunoSEQ multiplex PCR, yet TCRdb's version contains in-frame clones alone and is incomplete. The sample carries 120,000 or so clones, roughly 85% recorded once. Source material: peripheral blood. The origin of the receptors is a woman older than 75 with active or convalescent COVID-19.

This clone appeared a few times. The chain couples TRBV15 to TRBJ2-7; D is perhaps TRBD2 (6 bases). The CDR3 runs 14 residues. V was shortened by 1 base and J by 3 bases, with 10 bases between the two germline ends. The V gene's germline CDR1 is LNHNV and CDR2 YYDKDF (reference sequence). CDR3 in DNA: TGTGCCACCAGCAGAGGCGGGATCTACTACGAGCAGTACTTC. Its protein product is CATSRGGIYYEQYF.

The gene calls are TRBV18 and TRBJ2-7; no definite D call. Germline CDR1 is KGHSH and CDR2 is LQKENI. Trimming shortened V by 4 bases and J by 5 bases, and 15 bases separated the two germline ends. There are 14 residues in the CDR3. The CDR3 bases are TGTGCCAGCTCACTGGCCCAAGCAGGCGACGAGCAGTACTTC. This sequence encodes CASSLAQAGDEQYF.

The chain recombines TRBV27 with TRBJ1-2; a possible D gene is TRBD1 (5 bases). Germline-derived CDR1 and CDR2 are MNHEY and SMNVEV (reference sequence). The CDR3 runs 13 residues. V was clipped by 5 bases and J by 8 bases, with 15 bases between them. The CDR3 coding sequence is TGTGCCAGCAGTCGGAGGGGCGTTTGGGGCTACACCTTC. Translated: CASSRRGVWGYTF.

This chain connects TRBV24-1 to TRBJ2-1, with 8 bases aligning to TRBD1. The CDR3 contains 15 residues. The junction had 11 bases not matched to a gene; V was cut back by 4 bases and J by 10 bases. CDR1 KGHDR and CDR2 SFDVKD come from the germline V gene. CDR3 coding DNA: TGTGCCACCAGTGACACAAAGACAGGGGTAGGAGAGCAGTTCTTC. Translated: CATSDTKTGVGEQFF.

This sequence joins TRBV5-1 and TRBJ2-1, with 11 bases matching TRBD2. The CDR3 is made up of 20 amino acids. Germline assignment: CDR1 SGHRS and CDR2 YFSETQ. V was pared by 3 bases and J by 0 bases, with 14 bases of the junction left unmatched. CDR3 loop: CASSSARTSGFKNSYNEQFF. The CDR3 nucleotides read TGCGCCAGCAGCTCTGCCCGGACTAGCGGGTTCAAGAACTCCTACAATGAGCAGTTCTTC.

V gene TRBV11-2 combines with J gene TRBJ2-7; 7 nucleotides agree with TRBD2. V lost 3 bases to trimming and J lost 7 bases; unmatched junction nucleotides: 3. From germline, CDR1 is SGHAT and CDR2 FQNNGV. The CDR3 totals 12 residues. The CDR3 spells CASSLTSREQYF. In nucleotides, the CDR3 is TGTGCCAGCAGCTTGACTAGCCGGGAGCAGTACTTC.

CDR3 loop: CASSSRTSGSFGELFF. DNA of the CDR3: TGTGCCAGCAGCTCCAGGACTAGCGGGAGTTTCGGGGAGCTGTTTTTT. V usage is TRBV7-6 and J usage is TRBJ2-2, with 13 bases that match TRBD2. The CDR3 spans 16 residues. V dropped 4 bases and J dropped 7; count of bases not matched to a gene: 6. In germline, CDR1 is SGHVS, CDR2 FNYEAQ.

This chain uses TRBV10-3 with TRBJ1-1, with 8 bases aligning to TRBD1. There are 14 residues in the CDR3. Germline CDR1 and CDR2: ENHRY and SYGVKD. With V trimmed by 6 bases and J by 1 base, 4 bases remained unmatched. The CDR3 coding sequence is TGTGCCATCAGCCCAGGGGGCAGGAACACTGAAGCTTTCTTT. It yields the protein CAISPGGRNTEAFF.

The gene calls are TRBV29-1 and TRBJ2-7, with 13 bases identical to TRBD2. The junction had 7 bases not matched to a gene; V was cut back by 7 bases and J by 4 bases. This CDR3 comprises 14 residues. CDR1 is SQVTM and CDR2 is ANQGSEA in the germline V gene. The CDR3 here is CSAMGLAGSYEQYF. The CDR3, as DNA: TGCAGCGCCATGGGACTAGCGGGAAGTTACGAGCAGTACTTC.

The chain couples TRBV18 to TRBJ2-7, with 7 positions matching TRBD1. The CDR3 spans 16 residues. V lost 3 bases and J lost 4; bases outside the gene matches: 12. CDR1 is KGHSH and CDR2 is LQKENI in the germline V gene. CDR3 DNA: TGTGCCAGCTCACCCGTGACAGGGTGGGAGTTATACGAGCAGTACTTC. It specifies CASSPVTGWELYEQYF.

The chain recombines TRBV19 with TRBJ1-2, with 9 bases aligning to TRBD1. This CDR3 comprises 17 residues. The germline gives CDR1 LNHDA, CDR2 SQIVND (reference sequence). Trimming took 1 base from V and 7 from J; bases not matched to a gene: 13. The CDR3 DNA reads as TGTGCCAGTAGTATAGGATTAGGACAGGGGCGACACCGTGGCTACACCTTC. Encoded protein: CASSIGLGQGRHRGYTF. Filled out from reference TRBV19 and TRBJ1-2, the complete variable domain reads DGGITQSPKYLFRKEGQNVTLSCEQNLNHDAMYWYRQDPGQGLRLIYYSQIVNDFQKGDIAEGYSVSREKKESFPLTVTSAQKNPTAFYLCASSIGLGQGRHRGYTFGSGTRLTVV.

This clone was recorded a few times. The rearrangement links TRBV30 to TRBJ2-5; the D is unclear. Germline loops: CDR1 GTSNPN, CDR2 SVGIG (reference sequence). There are 17 residues in the CDR3. V lost 0 bases, J lost 5 bases, and 22 bases lay in between. CDR3 amino acids: CAWSVSQRSSLLETQYF. CDR3 DNA: TGTGCCTGGAGTGTATCCCAACGGAGTAGTCTCCTGGAGACCCAGTACTTC.

The CDR3 nucleotides read TGCGCCAGCAGCCAAGAAGGCGGAGGGCACTACGAGCAGTACTTC. It is translated as CASSQEGGGHYEQYF. The chain joins TRBV4-3 to TRBJ2-7; tentative D call: TRBD2 (6 bases). Germline CDR1 and CDR2: LGHNA and YSLEER. There are 15 residues in the CDR3. V dropped 0 bases and J dropped 3 bases, with 12 bases sitting between them.

This clone was found a few times. The CDR3 reads CASSPSVLRGSYNSPLHF. The CDR3 DNA reads as TGTGCCAGTAGTCCCAGCGTCCTTCGGGGCTCCTATAATTCACCCCTCCACTTT. The chain is built from TRBV19 and TRBJ1-6; D call uncertain. The CDR3 is made up of 18 amino acids. Germline assignment: CDR1 LNHDA and CDR2 SQIVND (reference sequence). The V end was cut by 5 bases, the J end by 0 bases, with 17 bases between.

The V and J genes are TRBV5-1 and TRBJ2-1, with a possible D match to TRBD1 (5 bases). The V end lost 0 bases, the J end lost 0 bases, and 7 bases lay between the germline ends. The CDR3 is made up of 15 amino acids. Germline V gene data show CDR1 as SGHRS and CDR2 as YFSETQ. The CDR3 sequence: CASSLDRSSYNEQFF. The DNA of the CDR3 is TGCGCCAGCAGCTTGGACAGGAGCTCCTACAATGAGCAGTTCTTC.

The rearrangement joins TRBV4-1 to TRBJ2-5, with 10 nucleotides matching TRBD2. Germline-derived CDR1 and CDR2 are MGHRA and YSYEKL. The CDR3 is made up of 17 amino acids. After removal of 4 bases from V and 6 bases from J, the junction contained 14 bases not matched to a gene. In nucleotides, the CDR3 is TGCGCCAGCAGCCCAAACGCGCTCGGTAGCGGGAGGCAGACCCAGTACTTC. It encodes CASSPNALGSGRQTQYF.

The rearrangement joins TRBV29-1 to TRBJ2-1; 14 bases align to TRBD2. The germline V gene encodes CDR1 SQVTM and CDR2 ANQGSEA. This CDR3 has 14 amino acids. With V trimmed by 5 bases and J by 9 bases, 6 bases remained unmatched. The CDR3 DNA reads as TGCAGCGTTATGGGACTAGCGGGAGTTGGTGAGCAGTTCTTC. It specifies CSVMGLAGVGEQFF.

J is TRBJ2-1 and V is TRBV28; TRBD2 aligns across 8 bases. Trimming at V came to 5 bases and at J to 4 bases, leaving 7 bases not matched to a gene. The CDR3 loop spans 15 amino acids. Germline-derived CDR1 and CDR2 are MDHEN and SYDVKM. This CDR3 is CASSAPGGLYNEQFF. CDR3 DNA: TGTGCCAGCAGTGCGCCGGGAGGGCTGTACAATGAGCAGTTCTTC.

The gene calls are TRBV7-9 and TRBJ2-1; D is perhaps TRBD1 (6 bases). V was trimmed by 4 bases and J by 5 bases, leaving 15 bases between them. Germline loops: CDR1 SEHNR, CDR2 FQNEAQ (reference sequence). The CDR3 is 15 residues long. Here the CDR3 reads CASSSDGTPDNEQFF. The CDR3 coding sequence is TGTGCCAGCAGCTCCGACGGGACACCCGACAATGAGCAGTTCTTC. Full variable domain (outside the CDR3, taken from reference TRBV7-9 and TRBJ2-1): DTGVSQNPRHKITKRGQNVTFRCDPISEHNRLYWYRQTLGQGPEFLTYFQNEAQLEKSRLLSDRFSAERPKGSFSTLEIQRTEQGDSAMYLCASSSDGTPDNEQFFGPGTRLTVL.

The chain couples TRBV5-1 to TRBJ1-2, with D perhaps TRBD1 (6 bases). The V gene lost 4 bases and the J gene lost 8 bases, with 15 bases spanning the gap. Germline CDR1 reads SGHRS; CDR2 reads YFSETQ. This CDR3 is 13 amino acids long. CDR3 region: CASSPGPQGGYTF. As DNA, the CDR3 is TGCGCCAGCAGCCCGGGCCCTCAGGGGGGCTACACCTTC.